These T cell receptor beta chains were read from a single sample in a study of blood T cell repertoires in COVID-19. TCRdb's table, derived via immunoSEQ multiplex PCR, lists solely in-frame clones and lacks some. The repertoire holds 290,000 or so clones, with around 84% as singletons. The sample comprised PBMCs or T cells enriched from blood (not recorded which). The receptors originated from a man in his forties who had been exposed to COVID-19. The CDR3 runs from the conserved cysteine through the conserved F or W. Each record gives: V gene, D gene, J gene, clone size, CDR3 DNA, CDR3 protein. The D gene is left open where the match is weak. Clone size is not always given. Where it is, it says once, few, many or a class for expanded clones.

TRBV10-2,TRBD1,TRBJ2-7,NA,TGCGCCAGCAATTCACAGGGGGCCAACTCCTACGAGCAGTACTTC,CASNSQGANSYEQYF
TRBV25-1,NA,TRBJ2-7,NA,TGTGCCAGCAGTCCCTCCGGGGGAGCGAGCGAGCAGTACTTC,CASSPSGGASEQYF
TRBV10-3,TRBD1,TRBJ1-4,NA,TGTGCCATCAGTGTGGGACAGGGGGCTTCTAATGAAAAACTGTTTTTT,CAISVGQGASNEKLFF
TRBV18,TRBD1,TRBJ2-2,NA,TGTGCCAGCTCACCTGGACAGGGCGGTCGCACCGGGGAGCTGTTTTTT,CASSPGQGGRTGELFF
TRBV15,NA,TRBJ2-1,NA,TGTGCCACCAGCAGAGATACGAATACTCTCTTC,CATSRDTNTLF
TRBV12-3/TRBV12-4,TRBD2,TRBJ2-5,NA,TGTGCCAGCAGTTTGGCAGCGGGAGGGCAGTACTTC,CASSLAAGGQYF
TRBV6-5,TRBD2,TRBJ2-1,once,TGTGCCAGCAGGCTGGGGGGGAGTATATCCCTTGAGCAGTTCTTC,CASRLGGSISLEQFF
TRBV9,TRBD2,TRBJ2-1,NA,TGTGCCAGCAGCCCTTGGCTAGCGGGAGCGGACAGTGAGCAGTTCTTC,CASSPWLAGADSEQFF
TRBV3-1/TRBV3-2,NA,TRBJ1-1,NA,TGTGCCAGCAGCCAAGATTCGGGGTCCGCGACGGCTTTCTTT,CASSQDSGSATAFF
TRBV27,NA,TRBJ2-1,NA,TGTGCCAGCAGACAGAGTTCCTACAATGAGCAGTTCTTC,CASRQSSYNEQFF
TRBV7-2,TRBD2,TRBJ2-2,NA,TGTGCCAGCAGCCGCCGACTAGCGGGAGAGTTGATGGGCACCGGGGAGCTGTTTTTT,CASSRRLAGELMGTGELFF
TRBV30,TRBD1,TRBJ1-5,NA,TGTGCCTGGAGCAGACAGGGCCGGGGCCAGCCCCAGCATTTT,CAWSRQGRGQPQHF
TRBV9,NA,TRBJ2-7,NA,TGTGCCAGCAGCGTCGACTCCGGTTCGGAGCAGTACTTC,CASSVDSGSEQYF
TRBV5-8,NA,TRBJ1-5,NA,TGTGCCAGCATCCCTAGATCAGGGGTCGGTCAGCCCCAGCATTTT,CASIPRSGVGQPQHF
TRBV28,TRBD2,TRBJ2-5,NA,TGTGCCAGCAGTTTAGTTGGGACTAGCGGGAGAAAGACCCAGTACTTC,CASSLVGTSGRKTQYF
TRBV9,TRBD1,TRBJ2-7,NA,TGTGCCAGCAGCGTAGCTGGGGACAGCCGAACCTACGAGCAGTACTTC,CASSVAGDSRTYEQYF
TRBV18,NA,TRBJ2-5,NA,TGTGCCAGCTCACCACGTGAGACAGTCCAAGAGACCCAGTACTTC,CASSPRETVQETQYF
TRBV9,NA,TRBJ2-3,once,TGTGCCAGCAGCTCCCGCCAGGACACGGGCACAGATACGCAGTATTTT,CASSSRQDTGTDTQYF
TRBV3-1/TRBV3-2,NA,TRBJ2-2,NA,TGTGCCAGCAGCCAATCGCTCGGGGGCACCGGGGAGCTGTTTTTT,CASSQSLGGTGELFF
TRBV3-1/TRBV3-2,NA,TRBJ1-3,NA,TGTGCCAGCAGCCAAGAGCGGAACACCATATATTTT,CASSQERNTIYF
TRBV11-2,NA,TRBJ2-7,NA,TGTGCCAGCAGCTTAGTGGTGGGGAGCTCCTACGAGCAGTACTTC,CASSLVVGSSYEQYF
TRBV5-1,NA,TRBJ1-3,few,TGCGCCAGCAGCTTGGACAGATTTTTACCCGGAAACACCATATATTTT,CASSLDRFLPGNTIYF
TRBV6-5,TRBD1,TRBJ2-7,NA,TGTGCCAGCAGTTACGACGGGACAGGGTTCAGCGAGCAGTACTTC,CASSYDGTGFSEQYF
TRBV9,NA,TRBJ1-1,NA,TGTGCCAGCAGCGTTTGGGGAGACACTGAAGCTTTCTTT,CASSVWGDTEAFF
TRBV27,TRBD1,TRBJ1-2,NA,TGTGCCAGCAGTTTATCGTCCGGGACAGGAGTGAAAGGCTACACCTTC,CASSLSSGTGVKGYTF
TRBV5-1,NA,TRBJ2-1,NA,TGCGCCAGCAGTTCCCCGCCGGGTGAGCAGTTCTTC,CASSSPPGEQFF
TRBV2,TRBD2,TRBJ2-2,NA,TGTGCCAGCAGTGGGGTTGACCCAGCGGGGGGCACCGGGGAGCTGTTTTTT,CASSGVDPAGGTGELFF
TRBV3-1/TRBV3-2,NA,TRBJ1-1,NA,TGTGCCAGCAGCCAAAGCGGCGCTGAAGCTTTCTTT,CASSQSGAEAFF
TRBV4-1,NA,TRBJ1-3,NA,TGCGCCAGCAGCCAAGTGGGGCATAACACCATATATTTT,CASSQVGHNTIYF
TRBV2,NA,TRBJ2-6,NA,TGTGCCCGTTCCTCGGCAGGTTCTGGGGCCAACGTCCTGACTTTC,CARSSAGSGANVLTF
TRBV13,TRBD1,TRBJ1-1,once,TGTGCCAGCAGCTTAAGGGACAGCCAAGCTTTCTTT,CASSLRDSQAFF
TRBV30,TRBD1,TRBJ1-6,NA,TGTGCCTGGAGGGTGGGACAGGTTTCTTCACCCCTCCACTTT,CAWRVGQVSSPLHF
TRBV5-1,TRBD1,TRBJ1-1,NA,TGCGCCAGCGGCAGGGGACAGGGTAAGACTGAAGCTTTCTTT,CASGRGQGKTEAFF
TRBV3-1/TRBV3-2,TRBD1,TRBJ2-3,NA,TGTGCCAGCAGCCAACAACCGACAGGGAGTAACACAGATACGCAGTATTTT,CASSQQPTGSNTDTQYF
TRBV29-1,TRBD2,TRBJ2-1,NA,TGCAGCGTTGATGGAGCCAGCGGGACTAACAATGAGCAGTTCTTC,CSVDGASGTNNEQFF
TRBV2,NA,TRBJ1-6,many,TGTGCCAGCAGGGAGGGGATGGCGCCCCTCCACTTT,CASREGMAPLHF
TRBV19,NA,TRBJ1-1,NA,TGTGCCAGTAGTGGGCTGCCCATGAACACTGAAGCTTTCTTT,CASSGLPMNTEAFF
TRBV6-6,NA,TRBJ2-1,NA,TGTGCCAGCAGTTACGGTCCTAGTGGCAATGAGCAGTTCTTC,CASSYGPSGNEQFF
TRBV7-9,NA,TRBJ1-1,NA,TGTGCCAGCAGCTTCGTTACAGGGAGCGGGGGTGAAGCTTTCTTT,CASSFVTGSGGEAFF
TRBV9,NA,TRBJ1-6,NA,TGTGCCAGCAGCCCCTCCAGGGAATCACCCCTCCACTTT,CASSPSRESPLHF
TRBV7-8,NA,TRBJ1-1,few,TGTGCCAGCAGCCAGGGCGGGAACACTGAAGCTTTCTTT,CASSQGGNTEAFF
TRBV24-1,TRBD1,TRBJ2-2,NA,TGTGCCACCAGTGATTGGGACAGGGGGCGCACCGGGGAGCTGTTTTTT,CATSDWDRGRTGELFF
TRBV6-5,TRBD2,TRBJ2-1,once,TGTGCCAGCAGTCCAGCGGGGGCCAGTGAGCAGTTCTTC,CASSPAGASEQFF
TRBV6-1,NA,TRBJ1-5,NA,TGTGCCAGCAGTGAATTCAGGGTAGGAAACAATCAGCCCCAGCATTTT,CASSEFRVGNNQPQHF
TRBV7-8,NA,TRBJ2-7,NA,TGTGCCAGCAGCTGGGCGGGGCAGGCCCGCTACGAGCAGTACTTC,CASSWAGQARYEQYF
TRBV18,NA,TRBJ1-6,NA,TGTGCCAGCTCACCACGGGAGTCACCCCTCCACTTT,CASSPRESPLHF
TRBV3-1/TRBV3-2,NA,TRBJ2-2,NA,TGTGCCAGCAGCTCGTTTCCGGGAACTAACACCGGGGAGCTGTTTTTT,CASSSFPGTNTGELFF
TRBV7-9,NA,TRBJ1-2,few,TGTGCCAGCAGCTTAACCTCCGGGGGTAACTATGGCTACACCTTC,CASSLTSGGNYGYTF
TRBV14,NA,TRBJ2-1,NA,TGTGCCAGCAGCGAAAGCGGGTACAACCTCAATGAGCAGTTCTTC,CASSESGYNLNEQFF
TRBV11-3,NA,TRBJ1-4,NA,TGTGCCAGCAGCGAGACAGCGGGTGGGAATGAAAAACTGTTTTTT,CASSETAGGNEKLFF
TRBV6-2/TRBV6-3,NA,TRBJ1-5,NA,TGTGCCAGCAGTTATAGGGCAGGAGGGGCCAATCAGCCCCAGCATTTT,CASSYRAGGANQPQHF
TRBV19,TRBD1,TRBJ2-2,NA,TGTGCCAGTAGTACCCCGGGACAGGGGACCGGGGAGCTGTTTTTT,CASSTPGQGTGELFF
TRBV5-1,TRBD2,TRBJ2-2,NA,TGCGCCAGCAGCTTGGGGCGCGGGAGACAAACCGGGGAGCTGTTTTTT,CASSLGRGRQTGELFF
TRBV6-5,TRBD1,TRBJ1-1,NA,TGTGCCAGCAGCTTAAAGACAGGGGCCACTGAAGCTTTCTTT,CASSLKTGATEAFF
TRBV4-1,TRBD2,TRBJ2-1,NA,TGCGCCAGCAGCCAACTAGCGGGAGGACGTACCGATGAGCAGTTCTTC,CASSQLAGGRTDEQFF